This TCR beta chain was identified in a study of blood T cell repertoires in COVID-19 (dated by TCRdb to between 2020 and 2021). Study-level background: The collaborator samples originated in the United States, Italy and Spain and spanned the acute and convalescent phases of COVID-19. Deeply sampled blood TCRbeta repertoires from subjects exposed to, actively infected with, or recovered from COVID-19 were included in the dataset. A de-identified subject ID, COVID-19 status, age in years and sex were almost always included in the sample metadata. Where available, HLA class I and class II types were taken from metadata supplied by the sample provider and were not determined by assay-based typing. The repertoires were released in a freely available public database meant as a resource for research on the immune response to SARS-CoV-2. The prospective study material was composed of cDNA or gDNA derived from T cells, B-cell-depleted T cells, or PBMCs. The samples were drawn from two sources: the first 160 participants of the ongoing ImmuneRACE study, and 1,200 or so subjects contributed by 6 global collaborators. What the authors observed across the whole study: Clinical and demographic metadata were provided uncurated, with the amount varying by source and participant.

The V end gives up 1 base and the J end 5 bases, leaving 9 bases in the junction not matched to a gene. The CDR3 runs 16 amino acids, cysteine and phenylalanine included. Only the CDR3 portion is preserved as DNA: 48 bases, with reading frame beginning at the first base. Via the germline V gene (reference sequence), CDR1 is LGHDT and CDR2 YNNKEL. The immunoSEQ Assay, a bias-controlled multiplex PCR, was used to amplify TCRbeta CDR3 regions from genomic DNA. The study's processing was this. Nucleated cell counts per sample were estimated from amplification of reference gene primers within the assay. To quantify the absolute abundance of each unique TCRbeta CDR3 rearrangement, sequence reads were collapsed and filtered. For each sample, productive Simpson clonality was calculated as the square root of Simpson's diversity index across productive rearrangements. Drawn from immuneACCESS, this table holds only the in-frame rearrangements with V and J called that TCRdb kept. Clones are partly lost; checked studies trace under half to an unresolved V gene and leave the rest unexplained. The V and J calls and clone size were taken over from that table, and D and trimming were inferred from the DNA. This sample lists hundreds of thousands of clones; about 87% were detected once. The top ten hold more than 8.5% of the sample.

Enrolling through a virtual design, the prospective study's participants ranged in age from roughly 18 to 90 years and lived across about two dozen United States geographic areas. Cohort assignment in the prospective study relied on participant-reported clinical history from a screening survey and a study questionnaire. For ImmuneRACE Cohort 3, a participant was defined as recovered based on two consecutive negative NP/OP PCR tests, clearance by a healthcare professional, or resolution of symptoms. In the prospective study, mobile phlebotomists collected whole blood, serum and a nasopharyngeal or oropharyngeal swab from each participant. Over an approximately 2-month period, participants in the prospective study had the option of providing additional blood draws and questionnaires. Before DNA extraction, prospective study blood samples were shipped either frozen or at room temperature. About this clone itself: The antigen it recognizes is unknown. Base qualities are not provided; no much larger clone lies one nucleotide away.

This receptor was obtained from a woman between 18 and 29 years old who had recovered from COVID-19. The specimen was PBMCs or T cells enriched from blood (not recorded which). Recombination connected TRBV3-1 (or the pseudogene TRBV3-2) to TRBJ2-5, and TRBD2 matches 8 of the central bases. The CDR3 region has the sequence CASSQGKRGIRETQYF. The DNA sequence reads TGTGCCAGCAGCCAAGGGAAGCGGGGGATTAGGGAGACCCAGTACTTC.